Sequencing of this T cell receptor (beta chain) was carried out in a study of human T cells and chemical hapten exposure. Single cDNA molecules in the library carried unique molecular identifiers attached during preparation. Authors' methods: TCRs per sample had a median of approximately 98,000 and ranged from roughly 20,000 to 700,000. MiXCR, applied by TCRdb to the RACE reads, yields one record per CDR3 protein. TCRdb's processing, not the authors' own work, is the source of the V and J calls. The repertoire consists of roughly 94,000 distinct CDR3 sequences, with about 9.3% occurring once and the leading ten covering approximately 2%. V dropped 5 bases and J dropped 5 bases, with 7 bases sitting between them. The CDR3 has 12 residues. CDR1 and CDR2 from the germline V gene are MGHDK and SYGVNS. Time point: patch test 2, 6 weeks after DPC sensitization. The sample's treatment: therapeutic diphenylcyclopropenone sensitization with weekly scalp DPC. It was from unfractionated whole blood that total RNA was extracted.

J is TRBJ2-1 and V is TRBV25-1, with unresolved D. The sample was whole blood, taken in connection with sensitization to the hapten diphenylcyclopropenone (DPC). The origin of this receptor is a woman in her thirties or forties with alopecia areata. Some clones in this sample may be carry-over from other donors' samples. This chain's CDR3 is CASSPAHNEQFF. As DNA, the CDR3 is TGTGCCAGCAGTCCGGCCCACAATGAGCAGTTCTTC.